These T cell receptor beta chains were read from a single sample in a study of Ad26.COV2.S vaccination and SARS-CoV-2 variants. The data were produced by immunoSEQ multiplex PCR, yet TCRdb's version contains in-frame clones alone and is incomplete. Of 350,000 to 500,000 clones listed, 80% to 95% are singletons. Material: peripheral blood, obtained in a trial of Ad26.COV2.S vaccine versus placebo. These receptors all come from a person between 18 and 60 years old who received the Ad26.COV2.S COVID-19 vaccine or a placebo. The CDR3 runs from the conserved cysteine through the conserved F or W. The D gene is left open where the match is weak. Clone size is given for some rows only: seen once, a few or many times, or a class if the clone is expanded.

>NA|TRBV5-6|NA|TRBJ2-7
CASSSGLASYEQYF
TGTGCCAGCAGCTCTGGCCTAGCTTCCTACGAGCAGTACTTC
>NA|TRBV5-4|TRBD2|TRBJ2-2
CASSLNGRAAGELFF
TGTGCCAGCAGCTTGAACGGGAGGGCCGCCGGGGAGCTGTTTTTT
>NA|TRBV29-1|NA|TRBJ2-7
CSVESPVEQYF
TGCAGCGTTGAGAGTCCAGTCGAGCAGTACTTC
>NA|TRBV5-4|TRBD2|TRBJ2-7
CASRPGTSAYEQYF
TGTGCCAGCAGGCCCGGGACTAGCGCCTACGAGCAGTACTTC
>NA|TRBV18|TRBD1|TRBJ2-3
CASSPLPGQGGTDTQYF
TGTGCCAGCTCACCTCTACCGGGACAGGGAGGCACAGATACGCAGTATTTT
>NA|TRBV14|NA|TRBJ2-7
CASSQVGIGRAVYEQYF
TGTGCCAGCAGCCAAGTCGGGATTGGCAGGGCGGTCTACGAGCAGTACTTC
>NA|TRBV11-3|TRBD2|TRBJ2-1
CASSFLAGDNEQFF
TGTGCCAGCAGCTTTCTAGCGGGAGACAATGAGCAGTTCTTC
>NA|TRBV7-2|TRBD2|TRBJ2-2
CASSPGLESNTGELFF
TGTGCCAGCAGCCCGGGACTAGAGTCGAACACCGGGGAGCTGTTTTTT
>NA|TRBV10-3|NA|TRBJ2-7
CAISEQGREQYF
TGTGCCATCAGTGAGCAGGGGCGCGAGCAGTACTTC
>NA|TRBV27|TRBD1|TRBJ2-7
CASSGTGGYEQYF
TGTGCCAGTTCCGGGACAGGGGGCTACGAGCAGTACTTC
>NA|TRBV19|TRBD1|TRBJ1-1
CASSTFGQGVTEAFF
TGTGCCAGTAGTACATTTGGACAGGGAGTCACTGAAGCTTTCTTT
>NA|TRBV6-6|TRBD2|TRBJ2-2
CASSPRTSGVANTGELFF
TGTGCCAGCAGTCCTCGGACTAGCGGGGTTGCGAACACCGGGGAGCTGTTTTTT
>NA|TRBV11-2|TRBD2|TRBJ2-1
CASSLDPAGDKQFF
TGTGCCAGCAGCTTAGATCCAGCGGGAGACAAGCAGTTCTTC
>NA|TRBV6-1|NA|TRBJ2-7
CASSENTALTYEQYF
TGTGCCAGCAGTGAAAATACAGCTCTAACCTACGAGCAGTACTTC
>few|TRBV7-9|NA|TRBJ1-1
CASSPKGNTEAFF
TGTGCCAGCAGCCCGAAAGGGAACACTGAAGCTTTCTTT
>NA|TRBV7-2|NA|TRBJ2-1
CASSFSPEPAYNEQFF
TGTGCCAGCAGCTTTTCCCCCGAACCCGCCTACAATGAGCAGTTCTTC
>NA|TRBV28|NA|TRBJ2-7
CASSSYQQGSYEQYF
TGTGCCAGCAGTTCCTACCAACAGGGCTCCTACGAGCAGTACTTC
>NA|TRBV5-5|NA|TRBJ2-5
CASSFTGTGETQYF
TGTGCCAGCAGCTTTACGGGGACGGGGGAGACCCAGTACTTC
>NA|TRBV9|NA|TRBJ1-4
CASSPSPATTNEKLFF
TGTGCCAGCAGCCCGTCCCCCGCAACAACTAATGAAAAACTGTTTTTT
>NA|TRBV29-1|NA|TRBJ2-1
CSVEGGGIEQFF
TGCAGCGTTGAAGGGGGAGGCATTGAGCAGTTCTTC
>NA|TRBV28|NA|TRBJ1-6
CASSLWAGNSPLHF
TGTGCCAGCAGTTTATGGGCAGGAAATTCACCCCTCCACTTT
>NA|TRBV7-2|TRBD2|TRBJ2-5
CASSLAAGEFGETQYF
TGTGCCAGCAGCTTAGCCGCGGGGGAGTTCGGCGAGACCCAGTACTTC
>NA|TRBV7-2|TRBD1|TRBJ2-1
CASRQGASSYNEQFF
TGTGCCAGCAGACAGGGGGCTAGCTCCTACAATGAGCAGTTCTTC
>NA|TRBV19|TRBD2|TRBJ2-1
CANPGLAGAPSYNEQFF
TGTGCCAACCCGGGACTAGCGGGAGCGCCCTCCTACAATGAGCAGTTCTTC
>NA|TRBV6-5|NA|TRBJ1-2
CASTQIGGGGYGYTF
TGTGCCAGCACCCAAATAGGGGGGGGTGGCTATGGCTACACCTTC
>NA|TRBV7-9|TRBD1|TRBJ1-2
CASSADRGYGYTF
TGTGCCAGCAGCGCGGACAGGGGCTATGGCTACACCTTC
>NA|TRBV2|NA|TRBJ2-6
CASSQRGSGANVLTF
TGTGCCAGCAGCCAAAGGGGGTCTGGGGCCAACGTCCTGACTTTC
>few|TRBV6-6|NA|TRBJ1-2
CASSSPTANYGYTF
TGTGCCAGCAGTTCGCCGACGGCAAACTATGGCTACACCTTC
>NA|TRBV19|NA|TRBJ2-2
CASSIGENTGELFF
TGTGCCAGTAGTATTGGGGAGAACACCGGGGAGCTGTTTTTT
>NA|TRBV27|TRBD1|TRBJ2-1
CASSLHLTGTGLYNEQFF
TGTGCCAGCAGTTTACACCTAACCGGGACAGGGTTATACAATGAGCAGTTCTTC
>NA|TRBV28|NA|TRBJ2-1
CASSLVLYNEQFF
TGTGCCAGCAGTTTGGTACTATACAATGAGCAGTTCTTC
>NA|TRBV28|NA|TRBJ2-7
CASSRTGGHLTYEQYF
TGTGCCAGCAGCAGGACAGGAGGGCACCTAACCTACGAGCAGTACTTC
>once|TRBV19|TRBD2|TRBJ2-1
CASSSSSGSYNEQFF
TGTGCCAGTAGTTCCTCTAGCGGATCCTACAATGAGCAGTTCTTC
>once|TRBV7-9|NA|TRBJ1-6
CASSPSNRATNSPLHF
TGTGCCAGCAGCCCCTCCAACCGGGCGACTAATTCACCCCTCCACTTT
>NA|TRBV7-3|NA|TRBJ2-1
CASSLRGGEQFF
TGTGCCAGCAGCTTAAGAGGGGGTGAGCAGTTCTTC
>NA|TRBV10-3|TRBD2|TRBJ2-7
CATLAGGSYEQYF
TGTGCCACACTAGCGGGGGGCTCCTACGAGCAGTACTTC
>NA|TRBV7-9|NA|TRBJ2-3
CASSPSASTDTQYF
TGTGCCAGCAGCCCCAGTGCTAGCACAGATACGCAGTATTTT
>NA|TRBV24-1|NA|TRBJ2-2
CATSDLPSGAGELFF
TGTGCCACCAGTGATTTGCCTAGTGGGGCCGGGGAGCTGTTTTTT
>once|TRBV11-3|TRBD2|TRBJ2-1
CASSGTSGRGPYNEQFF
TGTGCCAGCAGCGGGACTAGCGGGAGAGGACCCTACAATGAGCAGTTCTTC
>NA|TRBV7-8|NA|TRBJ2-1
CASSSGLWADNEQFF
TGTGCCAGCAGCTCGGGACTCTGGGCGGACAATGAGCAGTTCTTC
>once|TRBV11-2|NA|TRBJ1-6
CASSLDAPSPLHF
TGTGCCAGCAGCTTAGATGCCCCTTCACCCCTCCACTTT
>NA|TRBV30|NA|TRBJ1-3
CAWSLSGNTIYF
TGTGCCTGGAGTCTATCGGGAAACACCATATATTTT
>NA|TRBV20-1|NA|TRBJ1-5
CSASDRINQPQHF
TGCAGTGCTAGTGACAGAATTAATCAGCCCCAGCATTTT